There are a few counts of the clone carrying this T cell receptor beta chain. The method was immunoSEQ multiplex PCR; TCRdb's version includes in-frame clones alone and lacks a portion of them. The sample includes fewer than 15,000 clones, approximately 57% of them seen just once. This CDR3 has 14 amino acids. J gave up 4 bases and V 10 bases, and 10 bases lay outside the gene matches. Germline V CDR1 and CDR2: MNHNY, SVGAGI (reference sequence). This entry belongs to a study of T cells in tumors after PD-1 blockade. The sequenced sample was tumor tissue, obtained before anti-PD-1 treatment. The chain couples TRBV6-6 to TRBJ2-1; 7 positions match TRBD2. The clonotype originates from a human donor with basal cell carcinoma. The DNA of the CDR3 is TGTGCCACCTTGAGAGCGGGGCTTTACAATGAGCAGTTCTTC. Translating it yields CATLRAGLYNEQFF.